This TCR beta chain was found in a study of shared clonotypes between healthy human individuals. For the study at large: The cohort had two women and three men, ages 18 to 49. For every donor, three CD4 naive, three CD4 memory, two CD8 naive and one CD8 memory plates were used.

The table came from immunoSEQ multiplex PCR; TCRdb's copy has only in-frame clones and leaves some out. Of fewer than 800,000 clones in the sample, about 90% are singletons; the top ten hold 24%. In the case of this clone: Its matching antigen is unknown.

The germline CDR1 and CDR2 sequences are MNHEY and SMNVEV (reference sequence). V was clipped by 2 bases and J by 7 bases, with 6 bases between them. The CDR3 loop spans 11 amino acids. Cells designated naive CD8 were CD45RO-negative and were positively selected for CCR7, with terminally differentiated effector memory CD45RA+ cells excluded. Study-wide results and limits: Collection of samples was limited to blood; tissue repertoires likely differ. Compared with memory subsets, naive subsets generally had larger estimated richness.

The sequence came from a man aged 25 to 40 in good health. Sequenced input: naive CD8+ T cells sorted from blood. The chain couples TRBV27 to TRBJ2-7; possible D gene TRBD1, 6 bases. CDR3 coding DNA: TGTGCCAGCAGTTTAGGACAGGAGCAGTACTTC. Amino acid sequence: CASSLGQEQYF.